A single sample gave rise to the 20 T cell receptor beta chains below, sequenced in a study of T cell responses to AZD1222 COVID-19 vaccine. Generated by immunoSEQ multiplex PCR, the TCRdb table keeps only in-frame clones and is missing some. In the table there are 95,000 to 100,000 clones, approximately 90% of which are singletons. Here the sequenced sample was peripheral blood, taken 28 days after the second AZD1222 dose. All receptors derive from an adult who received the AZD1222 COVID-19 vaccine.

The chain joins TRBV7-8 to TRBJ2-5; 13 nucleotides agree with TRBD2. CDR3 length equals 16 residues. Germline V gene data show CDR1 as SGHVS and CDR2 as FQNEAQ. Losses at the gene ends were 4 bases for V and 5 bases for J; bases not matched to a gene: 7. CDR3 bases: TGTGCCAGCAGCTCAGGACTAGCGGGAGAGTTGGAGACCCAGTACTTC. It specifies CASSSGLAGELETQYF.

The chain has TRBV19 and TRBJ2-3; no reliable D call. CDR1 LNHDA and CDR2 SQIVND come from the germline V gene (reference sequence). The V end was cut by 5 bases, the J end by 1 base, with 13 bases between. This CDR3 comprises 15 residues. The CDR3 here is CASSASVPGTDTQYF. The CDR3 nucleotides are TGTGCCAGTAGTGCAAGCGTCCCGGGCACAGATACGCAGTATTTT.

The chain recombines TRBV30 with TRBJ1-1; 8 bases map to TRBD1. Germline values: CDR1 GTSNPN, CDR2 SVGIG (reference sequence). This CDR3 contains 11 residues. The J segment lost 10 bases and the V segment lost 8 bases, leaving 9 bases of the junction unmatched. The CDR3 loop is CALTSGTGAFF. Written as DNA, the CDR3 is TGTGCCCTAACATCCGGGACAGGAGCTTTCTTT. Drawing the rest from reference TRBV30 and TRBJ1-1, the complete variable domain is SQTIHQWPATLVQPVGSPLSLECTVEGTSNPNLYWYRQAAGRGLQLLFYSVGIGQISSEVPQNLSASRPQDRQFILSSKKLLLSDSGFYLCALTSGTGAFFGQGTRLTVV.

The chain employs TRBV5-1 and TRBJ2-7; D possibly uses TRBD1 or TRBD2 (5 bases each). The CDR3 runs 14 residues. V was clipped by 4 bases and J by 4 bases, with 15 bases between them. Germline V lookup: CDR1 SGHRS, CDR2 YFSETQ. The CDR3 sequence: CASSIRGGGYEQYF. The CDR3 coding sequence is TGCGCCAGCAGCATCCGGGGTGGGGGATACGAGCAGTACTTC.

This rearrangement joins TRBV5-1 to TRBJ2-5; no firm D call. Germline CDR1 is SGHRS and CDR2 is YFSETQ. V shed 2 bases and J shed 0 bases, with 5 bases lying between them. CDR3 length: 13 residues. CDR3 DNA: TGCGCCAGCAGCTTCGCGTACCAAGAGACCCAGTACTTC. It is translated as CASSFAYQETQYF. Full variable domain (rest looked up from reference TRBV5-1 and TRBJ2-5): KAGVTQTPRYLIKTRGQQVTLSCSPISGHRSVSWYQQTPGQGLQFLFEYFSETQRNKGNFPGRFSGRQFSNSRSEMNVSTLELGDSALYLCASSFAYQETQYFGPGTRLLVL.

This chain links TRBV4-1 with TRBJ2-5; TRBD1 aligns across 8 bases. The CDR3 extends over 15 amino acids. V was clipped by 4 bases and J by 3 bases; unmatched bases: 7. Per germline, CDR1 MGHRA and CDR2 YSYEKL. Here the CDR3 DNA reads TGCGCCAGCAGCCTTCAGGACAGGGAAAAAGAGACCCAGTACTTC. It translates to CASSLQDREKETQYF.

This clone was seen more than once but under ten times. The chain recombines TRBV9 with TRBJ2-1; TRBD2 might be the D (6 bases). Germline lookup yields CDR1 SGDLS and CDR2 YYNGEE. V lost 4 bases and J 0 bases, leaving 14 bases between the germline ends. The CDR3 runs 16 residues. CDR3 residues: CASSPQVRDSYNEQFF. The CDR3 nucleotides read TGTGCCAGCAGCCCCCAGGTGCGGGACTCCTACAATGAGCAGTTCTTC.

This sequence joins TRBV28 and TRBJ2-7; D is ambiguous. V was trimmed by 4 bases and J by 7 bases, leaving 11 bases between them. The CDR3 sequence is 12 residues long. From germline, CDR1 is MDHEN and CDR2 SYDVKM. Written as DNA, the CDR3 is TGTGCCAGCAGTTCAGTAACGAGTGAGCAGTACTTC. Translated, it gives CASSSVTSEQYF.

This clone was counted at least ten times. This sequence joins TRBV4-1 and TRBJ2-7, with D unresolved. Per the germline V gene, CDR1 is MGHRA and CDR2 is YSYEKL. Trimming took 6 bases from V and 1 from J, leaving 16 bases between them. The CDR3 spans 15 residues. CDR3 coding DNA: TGCGCCAGCAGACCCAGACTGATTGGTTCCTACGAGCAGTACTTC. This encodes CASRPRLIGSYEQYF.

This chain connects TRBV12-3 or TRBV12-4 to TRBJ1-1; D remains ambiguous. Trimming took off 5 bases at V and 13 bases at J, with 17 bases between the two ends. The CDR3 is 12 residues long. The DNA for the CDR3 is TGTGCCAGCAGTCCCTCCGGGGTAGTCGATTTCTTT. It specifies CASSPSGVVDFF.

The chain carries TRBV10-1 and TRBJ2-2; D is unclear. The CDR3 runs 13 residues. Germline values: CDR1 WNHNN, CDR2 SYGVQD (reference sequence). V shed 6 bases and J shed 5 bases, with 10 bases lying between them. This CDR3 is CASSAGSTGELFF. In DNA, the CDR3 is TGCGCCAGCAGCGCCGGATCTACCGGGGAGCTGTTTTTT.

The chain has TRBV7-2 and TRBJ2-3, with unresolved D. This CDR3 contains 12 residues. Germline CDR1 and CDR2: SGHTA and FQGNSA. V lost 1 base to trimming and J lost 3 bases, with 2 bases between them. As DNA, the CDR3 is TGTGCCAGCAGCTTAGAGACAGATACGCAGTATTTT. Its translation: CASSLETDTQYF.

The V and J genes are TRBV9 and TRBJ2-3; the D is unclear. Trimming cost V 0 bases and J 1 base, with 3 bases left between them. CDR3 length equals 13 residues. The germline V gene has CDR1 SGDLS and CDR2 YYNGEE. In DNA, the CDR3 is TGTGCCAGCAGCGTAGCGGGCACAGATACGCAGTATTTT. Its protein product is CASSVAGTDTQYF.

This chain links TRBV6-6 with TRBJ1-2; no reliable D call. V was cut by 6 bases and J by 0 bases, with 14 bases left in between. CDR1 and CDR2 from the germline V gene are MNHNY and SVGAGI (reference sequence). The CDR3 has 15 residues. The CDR3 nucleotides are TGTGCCAGCAGGCGCCAAAGGGAGACTAACTATGGCTACACCTTC. Its translation: CASRRQRETNYGYTF.

V usage is TRBV5-1 and J usage is TRBJ1-6; D not certain. Trimming stripped 0 bases from V and 5 bases from J, with 3 bases between. The V gene's germline CDR1 is SGHRS and CDR2 YFSETQ. The CDR3 has 13 residues. CDR3 residues: CASSLGDNSPLHF. CDR3 bases: TGCGCCAGCAGCTTGGGGGATAATTCACCCCTCCACTTT.

This chain connects TRBV18 to TRBJ1-2, with D hard to call. Looked up from germline, CDR1 is KGHSH and CDR2 is LQKENI. Between the trimmed V and J ends, which lost 3 bases and 2 bases, there was a span of 10 bases. The CDR3 has 14 residues. The CDR3 loop reads CASSPMTENYGYTF. The CDR3 nucleotides are TGTGCCAGCTCACCTATGACGGAGAACTATGGCTACACCTTC.

The chain's CDR3 is CASSQGRILGYTF. The CDR3 DNA reads TGTGCCAGCAGCCAGGGACGGATCCTAGGCTACACCTTC. The genes are TRBV14 and TRBJ1-2, with a weak D call TRBD1 (5 bases). The germline V and J ends were trimmed by 3 bases and 8 bases, with 13 bases remaining between them. This CDR3 is 13 amino acids long. Germline-derived CDR1 and CDR2 are SGHDN and FVKESK.

V is TRBV12-3 or TRBV12-4 and J is TRBJ1-2; perhaps TRBD1 as D (5 bases). Trimming shortened V by 6 bases and J by 1 base, and 9 bases separated the two germline ends. The CDR3 length is 13 residues. CDR3 protein: CASSSGGNYGYTF. DNA for the CDR3: TGTGCCAGCAGCTCGGGGGGTAACTATGGCTACACCTTC.

The chain couples TRBV4-1 to TRBJ2-2; no definite D call. V dropped 6 bases and J dropped 2 bases, with 10 bases sitting between them. The CDR3 spans 14 residues. The germline gives CDR1 MGHRA, CDR2 YSYEKL. CDR3 residues: CASRNSPNTGELFF. As DNA, the CDR3 is TGCGCCAGCAGAAACTCTCCCAACACCGGGGAGCTGTTTTTT.

The chain links TRBV25-1 to TRBJ1-2; the D is unclear. Trimming removed 3 bases from V and 4 bases from J, with 12 bases in between. Germline V gene lookup returns CDR1 MGHDK and CDR2 SYGVNS. This CDR3 has 14 residues. CDR3 sequence (DNA): TGTGCCAGCAGTGAGGCTAACAGCGCCTATGGCTACACCTTC. Its translation: CASSEANSAYGYTF.